This T cell receptor beta chain is drawn from a study of blood T cell repertoires in COVID-19 (dated by TCRdb to 2018 to 2020). Concerning the study at large: Samples covering the acute and convalescent phases of COVID-19 were provided by collaborators in the United States, Italy and Spain. The prospective study material was composed of cDNA or gDNA derived from T cells, B-cell-depleted T cells, or PBMCs. The dataset comprised deeply sampled blood TCRbeta repertoires from subjects exposed to, actively infected with, or recovered from COVID-19. A freely available public database, intended as a resource for researchers studying the immune response to SARS-CoV-2, is where the repertoires were released. Sample metadata almost always included a de-identified subject ID, COVID-19 status, age in years and sex. The samples were drawn from the first 160 participants of the ongoing ImmuneRACE study and from under 1,500 subjects provided by 6 global collaborators. HLA class I and class II types, where available, came from metadata supplied by the sample provider rather than from assay-based typing.

Enrolling through a virtual design, the prospective study's participants ranged in age from roughly 18 to 95 years and lived across 24 United States geographic areas. To assign participants to cohorts, the prospective study relied on clinical history that participants themselves reported in a screening survey and a study questionnaire. Mobile phlebotomists in the prospective study collected whole blood, serum and a nasopharyngeal or oropharyngeal swab from every participant. Over an approximately two-month period, participants in the prospective study had the option of providing additional blood draws and questionnaires. Before DNA extraction, prospective study blood samples were shipped either frozen or at room temperature. Trimming at the junction amounts to 0 bases on V and 4 bases on J, and the germline ends lie 13 bases apart. The CDR3 has 16 amino acids, counting the end cysteine and phenylalanine. Of all the DNA, just the CDR3 is kept, 48 bases in frame from base 1. Per the germline V gene (reference sequence), SGHNT is the CDR1 and YYREEE is the CDR2.

Overall study results and their limits: The quantity of clinical and demographic metadata differed by source and by participant and was supplied without curation.

The immunoSEQ Assay, a bias-controlled multiplex PCR, was used to amplify TCRbeta CDR3 regions from genomic DNA. Regarding the original processing steps: Nucleated cell counts per sample were estimated from amplification of reference gene primers within the assay. To quantify the absolute abundance of each unique TCRbeta CDR3 rearrangement, sequence reads were collapsed and filtered. For each sample, productive Simpson clonality was calculated as the square root of Simpson's diversity index over productive rearrangements. In its TCRdb copy, this immuneACCESS table keeps in-frame sequences only and misses some clones. Where compared with another copy, unresolved V genes explain less than half of these, and the others have no known cause. The V and J calls and clone size are taken from that table; D and trimming were inferred from the DNA. In all, the sample holds roughly 200,000 clones, and over 85% of those were seen once. The ten largest make up 3.5% to 4.5% of the sample.

This clone was counted once. There is no known antigen for this receptor. No base qualities exist here, and no much larger clone lies one base off it. Sequencing input: PBMCs or T cells enriched from blood (not recorded which). The clonotype was recovered from a woman in her twenties or thirties with acute COVID-19. The V and J genes are TRBV5-4 and TRBJ2-2, and TRBD1 may be the D gene, going by 6 matching bases. Read as DNA, the sequence is TGTGCCAGCAGCTTGGGGGAGATGGGGGCCACCGGGGAGCTGTTTTTT. It translates to CASSLGEMGATGELFF.